The present T cell receptor (beta chain) was sequenced within a study of blood T cell repertoires in COVID-19. Assay used: immunoSEQ multiplex PCR; TCRdb lists only in-frame clones, some missing. The sample comprises 120,000 or so clones, 88% of which are singletons, and 3% to 4% rests with the top ten. Trimming stripped 0 bases from V and 5 bases from J, with 12 bases between. The CDR3 runs to 14 residues. Germline values: CDR1 SGHRS, CDR2 YFSETQ. What was sequenced was peripheral blood. This TCR came from a woman aged 45 to 65 with acute or convalescent COVID-19. This chain joins TRBV5-1 and TRBJ2-7; possible D gene TRBD1, 5 bases. The CDR3 loop is CASSLDQGSDEQYF. CDR3 DNA: TGCGCCAGCAGCTTGGATCAGGGCAGCGACGAGCAGTACTTC.